This T cell receptor beta chain was sequenced in a study of blood T cell repertoires in COVID-19. Overall study: Sources were T cells, B-cell-depleted T cells, or PBMCs; the material itself was cDNA or gDNA.

TCRdb keeps only in-frame clones here, not all; method: immunoSEQ multiplex PCR. The sample lists 220,000 or so clones; about 90% were seen once. Germline CDR1 reads SNHLY; CDR2 reads FYNNEI. This CDR3 contains 14 residues. V trimming: 7 bases; J trimming: 6 bases; junction bases outside the gene matches: 7. Enrolled through a virtual design, the participants were between 18 and 89 years of age and came from about two dozen US areas. Grouping used clinical history reported by participants in a survey and questionnaire. Individuals in the exposed group had encountered a COVID-19 case within 2 weeks preceding study entry.

This sequence was found in a man aged 25 to 40 who had been exposed to COVID-19. Sample: PBMCs or T cells enriched from blood (not recorded which). The V call is TRBV2, the J call TRBJ2-1; 9 positions match TRBD2. Written as DNA, the CDR3 is TGTGCCAGCAAGGGACTAGCTCAACGCAATGAGCAGTTCTTC. Translation: CASKGLAQRNEQFF.